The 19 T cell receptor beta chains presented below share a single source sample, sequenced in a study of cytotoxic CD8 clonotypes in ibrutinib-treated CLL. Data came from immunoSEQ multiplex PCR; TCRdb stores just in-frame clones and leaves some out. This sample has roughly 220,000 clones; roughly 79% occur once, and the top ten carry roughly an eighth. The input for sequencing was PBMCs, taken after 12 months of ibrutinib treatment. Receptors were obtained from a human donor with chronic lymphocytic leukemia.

CDR3 in DNA: TGTGCCACCAGCAGAGATAGCGGGAGGCTCCAAGAGACCCAGTACTTC. It is translated as CATSRDSGRLQETQYF. The chain couples TRBV15 to TRBJ2-5; 10 bases map to TRBD2. After removal of 0 bases from V and 1 base from J, the junction contained 2 bases not matched to a gene. The CDR3 runs to 16 residues. The germline gives CDR1 LNHNV, CDR2 YYDKDF (reference sequence).

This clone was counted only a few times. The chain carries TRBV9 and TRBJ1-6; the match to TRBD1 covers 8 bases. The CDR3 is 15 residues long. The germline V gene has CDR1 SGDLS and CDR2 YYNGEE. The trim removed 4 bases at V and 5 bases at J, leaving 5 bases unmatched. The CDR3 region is CASSPRQGNNSPLHF. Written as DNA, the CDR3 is TGTGCCAGCAGCCCCCGACAGGGGAATAATTCACCCCTCCACTTT.

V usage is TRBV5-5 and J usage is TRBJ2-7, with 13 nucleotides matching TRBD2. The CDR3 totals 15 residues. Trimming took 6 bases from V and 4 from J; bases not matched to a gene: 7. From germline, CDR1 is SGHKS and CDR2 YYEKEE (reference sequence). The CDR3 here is CASNILAGGPYEQYF. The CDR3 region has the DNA TGTGCCAGCAACATACTAGCGGGAGGGCCGTACGAGCAGTACTTC. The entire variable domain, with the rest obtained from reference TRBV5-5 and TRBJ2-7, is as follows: DAGVTQSPTHLIKTRGQQVTLRCSPISGHKSVSWYQQVLGQGPQFIFQYYEKEERGRGNFPDRFSARQFPNYSSELNVNALLLGDSALYLCASNILAGGPYEQYFGPGTRLTVT.

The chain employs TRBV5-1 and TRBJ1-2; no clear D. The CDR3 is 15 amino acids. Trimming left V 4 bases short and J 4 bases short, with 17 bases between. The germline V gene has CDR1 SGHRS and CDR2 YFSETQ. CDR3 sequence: CASSLWGVPTYGYTF. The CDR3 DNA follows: TGCGCCAGCAGCCTCTGGGGAGTTCCTACCTATGGCTACACCTTC.

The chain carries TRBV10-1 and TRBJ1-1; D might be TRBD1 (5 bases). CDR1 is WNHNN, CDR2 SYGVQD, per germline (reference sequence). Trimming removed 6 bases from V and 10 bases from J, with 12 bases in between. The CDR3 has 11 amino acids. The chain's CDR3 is CASSPGRGAFF. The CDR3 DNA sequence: TGCGCCAGCAGCCCGGGACGTGGAGCTTTCTTT.

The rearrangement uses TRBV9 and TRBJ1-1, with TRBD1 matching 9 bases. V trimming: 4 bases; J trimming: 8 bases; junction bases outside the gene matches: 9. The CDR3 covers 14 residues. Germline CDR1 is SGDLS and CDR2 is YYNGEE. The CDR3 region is CASSSSMGQGEAFF. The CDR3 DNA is TGTGCCAGCAGCTCCTCAATGGGACAGGGAGAAGCTTTCTTT. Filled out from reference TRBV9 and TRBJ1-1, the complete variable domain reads DSGVTQTPKHLITATGQRVTLRCSPRSGDLSVYWYQQSLDQGLQFLIQYYNGEERAKGNILERFSAQQFPDLHSELNLSSLELGDSALYFCASSSSMGQGEAFFGQGTRLTVV.

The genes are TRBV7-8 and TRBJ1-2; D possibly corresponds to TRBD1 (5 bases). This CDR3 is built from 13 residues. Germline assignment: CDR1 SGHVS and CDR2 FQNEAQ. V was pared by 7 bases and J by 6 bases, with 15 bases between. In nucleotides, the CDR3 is TGTGCCAGCATAGGCGGATGGGGGGATGGCTACACCTTC. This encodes CASIGGWGDGYTF.

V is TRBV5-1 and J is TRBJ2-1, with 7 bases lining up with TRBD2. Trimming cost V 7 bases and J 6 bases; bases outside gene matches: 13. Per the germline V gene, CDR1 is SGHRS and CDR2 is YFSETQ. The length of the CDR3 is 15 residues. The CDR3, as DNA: TGCGCCAGCTACTATGGGACTACGTTAACCAATGAGCAGTTCTTC. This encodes CASYYGTTLTNEQFF.

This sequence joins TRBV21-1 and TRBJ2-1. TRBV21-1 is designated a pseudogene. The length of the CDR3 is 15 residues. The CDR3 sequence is CASSKSGTEYNEQFF. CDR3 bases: TGTGCCAGCAGCAAATCCGGGACGGAATACAATGAGCAGTTCTTC.

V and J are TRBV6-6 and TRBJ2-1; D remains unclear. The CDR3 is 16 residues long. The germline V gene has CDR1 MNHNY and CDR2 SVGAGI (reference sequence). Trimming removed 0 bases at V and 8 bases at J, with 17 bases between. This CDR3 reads CASSYSATPLSHEQFF. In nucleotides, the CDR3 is TGTGCCAGCAGTTACTCAGCGACTCCCCTCTCTCATGAGCAGTTCTTC.

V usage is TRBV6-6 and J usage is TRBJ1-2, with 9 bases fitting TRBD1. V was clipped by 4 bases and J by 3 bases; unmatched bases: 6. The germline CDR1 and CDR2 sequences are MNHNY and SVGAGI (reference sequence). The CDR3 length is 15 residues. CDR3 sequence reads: CASSSTTGGYYGYTF. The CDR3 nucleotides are TGTGCCAGCAGTTCCACGACAGGGGGGTACTATGGCTACACCTTC.

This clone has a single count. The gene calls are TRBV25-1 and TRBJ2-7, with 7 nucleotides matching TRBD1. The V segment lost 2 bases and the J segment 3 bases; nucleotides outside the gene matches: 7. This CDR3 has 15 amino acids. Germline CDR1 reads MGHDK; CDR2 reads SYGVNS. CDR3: CASSELKTGHYEQYF. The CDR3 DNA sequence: TGTGCCAGCAGTGAACTTAAGACAGGGCACTACGAGCAGTACTTC.

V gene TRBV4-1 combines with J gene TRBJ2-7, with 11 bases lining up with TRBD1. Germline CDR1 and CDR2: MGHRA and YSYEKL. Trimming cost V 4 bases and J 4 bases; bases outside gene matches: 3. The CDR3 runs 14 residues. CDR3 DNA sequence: TGCGCCAGCAGCCCTGGGACAGGGGGGTACGAGCAGTACTTC. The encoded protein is CASSPGTGGYEQYF.

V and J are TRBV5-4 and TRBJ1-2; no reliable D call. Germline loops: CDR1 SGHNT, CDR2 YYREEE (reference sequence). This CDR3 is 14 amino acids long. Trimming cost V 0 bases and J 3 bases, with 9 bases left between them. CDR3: CASSLAGIYYGYTF. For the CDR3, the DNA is TGTGCCAGCAGCTTGGCGGGGATATACTATGGCTACACCTTC.

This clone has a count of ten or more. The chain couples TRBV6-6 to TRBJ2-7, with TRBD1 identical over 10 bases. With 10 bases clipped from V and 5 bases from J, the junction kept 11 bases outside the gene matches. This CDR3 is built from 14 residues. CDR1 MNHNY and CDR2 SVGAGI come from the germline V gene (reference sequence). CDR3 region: CATYQGDRGHEQYF. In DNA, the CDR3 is TGTGCCACCTATCAGGGGGACAGGGGCCACGAGCAGTACTTC.

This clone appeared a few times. CDR3 amino acids: CASSFRATYEQYF. The CDR3 nucleotides read TGTGCCAGCAGCTTCAGGGCCACCTACGAGCAGTACTTC. The chain is built from TRBV11-2 and TRBJ2-7; D possibly corresponds to TRBD1 (5 bases). The V gene's germline CDR1 is SGHAT and CDR2 FQNNGV. The germline V and J ends were trimmed by 3 bases and 2 bases, with 8 bases remaining between them. The CDR3 covers 13 residues. Complete variable domain (other parts from reference TRBV11-2 and TRBJ2-7): EAGVAQSPRYKIIEKRQSVAFWCNPISGHATLYWYQQILGQGPKLLIQFQNNGVVDDSQLPKDRFSAERLKGVDSTLKIQPAKLEDSAVYLCASSFRATYEQYFGPGTRLTVT.

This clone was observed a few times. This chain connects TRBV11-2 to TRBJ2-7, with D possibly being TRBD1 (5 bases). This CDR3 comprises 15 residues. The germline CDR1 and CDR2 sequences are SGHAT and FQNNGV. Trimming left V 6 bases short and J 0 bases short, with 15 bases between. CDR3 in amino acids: CASSDADSLSYEQYF. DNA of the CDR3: TGTGCCAGCAGTGATGCCGACAGCCTCTCCTACGAGCAGTACTTC. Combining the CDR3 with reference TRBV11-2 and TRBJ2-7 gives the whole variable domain EAGVAQSPRYKIIEKRQSVAFWCNPISGHATLYWYQQILGQGPKLLIQFQNNGVVDDSQLPKDRFSAERLKGVDSTLKIQPAKLEDSAVYLCASSDADSLSYEQYFGPGTRLTVT.

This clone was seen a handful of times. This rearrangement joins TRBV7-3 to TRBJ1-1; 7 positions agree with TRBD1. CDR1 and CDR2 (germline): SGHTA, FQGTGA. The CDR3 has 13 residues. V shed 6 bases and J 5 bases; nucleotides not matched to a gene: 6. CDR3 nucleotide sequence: TGTGCCAGCAGACGTACAGGGGAAACTGAAGCTTTCTTT. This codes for CASRRTGETEAFF.

CDR3: CASSPPSGSYEQYF. DNA of the CDR3: TGTGCCAGCTCACCACCTAGCGGCTCCTACGAGCAGTACTTC. The V gene is TRBV18, the J gene TRBJ2-7, with D perhaps matching TRBD2 (6 bases). Trimming pared 0 bases from V and 0 bases from J, leaving 6 bases between. The CDR3 contains 14 residues. Germline CDR1 and CDR2: KGHSH and LQKENI.